The subject of this entry is one TCR beta chain. The target antigen is unknown. Sequenced by immunoSEQ multiplex PCR; TCRdb stores in-frame clones only, minus some. The sample lists around 2.1 million clones, under 97% occurring once. These data belong to a study of shared clonotypes between healthy human individuals. CDR1 is SGHTA and CDR2 is FQGNSA in the germline V gene. This CDR3 has 13 amino acids. Trimming took off 3 bases at V and 1 base at J, with 6 bases between the two ends. Regarding the study as a whole: Estimated clonotype richness was generally higher in naive than memory subsets.

The TCR sequence derives from a man aged 18 to 35 in good health. Material: naive CD4+ T cells sorted from blood. Subset reported: CD45RA+ positively selected. The rearrangement joins TRBV7-2 to TRBJ2-5; D is undetermined. CDR3 bases: TGTGCCAGCAGCTTCCCAGCCCAAGAGACCCAGTACTTC. Its translation: CASSFPAQETQYF.